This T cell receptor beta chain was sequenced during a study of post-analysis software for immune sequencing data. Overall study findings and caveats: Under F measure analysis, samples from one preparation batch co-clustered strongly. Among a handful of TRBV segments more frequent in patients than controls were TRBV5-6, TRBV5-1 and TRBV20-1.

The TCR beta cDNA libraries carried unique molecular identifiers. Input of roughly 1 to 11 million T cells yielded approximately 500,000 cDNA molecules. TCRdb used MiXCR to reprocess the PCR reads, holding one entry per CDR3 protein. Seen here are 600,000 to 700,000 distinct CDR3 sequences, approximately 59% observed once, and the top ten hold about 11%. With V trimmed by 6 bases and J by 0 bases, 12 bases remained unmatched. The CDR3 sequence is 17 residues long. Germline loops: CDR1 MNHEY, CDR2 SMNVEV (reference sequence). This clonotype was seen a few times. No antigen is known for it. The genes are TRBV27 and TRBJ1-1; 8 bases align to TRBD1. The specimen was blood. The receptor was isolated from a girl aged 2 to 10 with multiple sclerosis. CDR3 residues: CASRRTYRGILNTEAFF. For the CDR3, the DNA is TGTGCCAGCAGGCGGACTTACAGGGGGATATTGAACACTGAAGCTTTCTTT.